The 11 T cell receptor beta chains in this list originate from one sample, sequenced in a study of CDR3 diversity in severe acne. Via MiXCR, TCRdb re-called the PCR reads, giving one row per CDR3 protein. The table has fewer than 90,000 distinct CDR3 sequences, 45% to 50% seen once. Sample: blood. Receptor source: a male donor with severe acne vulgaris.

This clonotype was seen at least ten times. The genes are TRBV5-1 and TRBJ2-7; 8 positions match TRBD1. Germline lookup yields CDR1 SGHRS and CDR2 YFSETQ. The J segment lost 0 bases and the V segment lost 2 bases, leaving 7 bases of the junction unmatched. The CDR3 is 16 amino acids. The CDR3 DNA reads TGCGCCAGCAGCTTACCGACAGGGGTTTCCTCCTACGAGCAGTACTTC. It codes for CASSLPTGVSSYEQYF.

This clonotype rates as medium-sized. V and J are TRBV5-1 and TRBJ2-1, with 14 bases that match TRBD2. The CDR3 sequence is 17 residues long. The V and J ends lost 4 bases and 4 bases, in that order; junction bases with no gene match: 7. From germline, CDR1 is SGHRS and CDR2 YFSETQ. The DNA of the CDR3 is TGCGCCAGCAGCCCGAGACTAGCGGGAGGGCGTTACAATGAGCAGTTCTTC. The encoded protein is CASSPRLAGGRYNEQFF.

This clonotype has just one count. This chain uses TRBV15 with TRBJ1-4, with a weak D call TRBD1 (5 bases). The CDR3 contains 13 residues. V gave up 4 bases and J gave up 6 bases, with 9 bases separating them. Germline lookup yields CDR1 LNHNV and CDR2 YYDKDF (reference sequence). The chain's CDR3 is CATSKGDYEKLFF. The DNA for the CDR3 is TGTGCCACCAGCAAAGGGGATTATGAAAAACTGTTTTTT.

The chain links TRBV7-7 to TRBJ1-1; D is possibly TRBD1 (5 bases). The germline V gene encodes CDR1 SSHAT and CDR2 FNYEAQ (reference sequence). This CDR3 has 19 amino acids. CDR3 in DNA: TGTGCTAGCGGCAACATCCATGATCCCCCCGGACATCAGAACACTGAAGCTTTCTTT. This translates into CASGNIHDPPGHQNTEAFF.

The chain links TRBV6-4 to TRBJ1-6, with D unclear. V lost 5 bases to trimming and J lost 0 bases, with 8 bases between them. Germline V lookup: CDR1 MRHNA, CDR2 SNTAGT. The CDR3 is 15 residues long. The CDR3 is CASSIRTSYNSPLHF. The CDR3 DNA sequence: TGTGCCAGCAGTATCAGGACCTCCTATAATTCACCCCTCCACTTT.

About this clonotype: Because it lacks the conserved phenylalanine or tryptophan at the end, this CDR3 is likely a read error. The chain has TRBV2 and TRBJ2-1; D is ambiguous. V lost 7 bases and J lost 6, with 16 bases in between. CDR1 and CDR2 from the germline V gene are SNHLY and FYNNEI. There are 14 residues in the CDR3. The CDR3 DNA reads TGTGCCAGCATTCGGGCGGTAACCTGCAATGAGCAGTTCTCC. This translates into CASIRAVTCNEQFS.

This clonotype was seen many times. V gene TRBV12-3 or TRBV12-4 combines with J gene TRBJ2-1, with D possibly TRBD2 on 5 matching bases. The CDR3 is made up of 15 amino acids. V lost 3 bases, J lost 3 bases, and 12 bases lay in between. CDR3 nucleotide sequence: TGTGCCAGCAGTTTGCAGTCGGGGAACTACAATGAGCAGTTCTTC. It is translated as CASSLQSGNYNEQFF.

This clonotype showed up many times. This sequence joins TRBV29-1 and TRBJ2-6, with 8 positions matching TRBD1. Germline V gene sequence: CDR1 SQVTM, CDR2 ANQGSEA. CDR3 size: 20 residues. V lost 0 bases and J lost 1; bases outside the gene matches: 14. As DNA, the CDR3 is TGCAGCGTTGAAGATCCCTTGGACAGGGAGATAACGTCTGGGGCCAACGTCCTGACTTTC. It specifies CSVEDPLDREITSGANVLTF.

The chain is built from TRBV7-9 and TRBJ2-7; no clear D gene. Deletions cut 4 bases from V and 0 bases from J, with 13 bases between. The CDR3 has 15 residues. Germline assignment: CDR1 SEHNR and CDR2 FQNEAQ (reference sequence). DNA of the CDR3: TGTGCCAGCAGCTCGACTTCTAAGCGCTCCTACGAGCAGTACTTC. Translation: CASSSTSKRSYEQYF.

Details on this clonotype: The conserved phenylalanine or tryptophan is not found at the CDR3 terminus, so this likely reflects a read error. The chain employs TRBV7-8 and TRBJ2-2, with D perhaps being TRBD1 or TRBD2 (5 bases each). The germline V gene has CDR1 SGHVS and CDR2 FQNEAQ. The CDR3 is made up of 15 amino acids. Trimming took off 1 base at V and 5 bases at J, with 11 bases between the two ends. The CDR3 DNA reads TGTGCCAGCAGCTTAGTGGAGAGGGGAACCGGGGAGCTGTTTAGG. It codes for CASSLVERGTGELFR.

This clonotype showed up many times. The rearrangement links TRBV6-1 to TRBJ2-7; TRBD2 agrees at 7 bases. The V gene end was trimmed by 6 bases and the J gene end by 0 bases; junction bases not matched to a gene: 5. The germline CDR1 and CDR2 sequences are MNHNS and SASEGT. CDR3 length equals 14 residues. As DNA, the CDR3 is TGTGCCAGCAGCCGGGGGGTGAGCTCCTACGAGCAGTACGTC. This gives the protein CASSRGVSSYEQYV.